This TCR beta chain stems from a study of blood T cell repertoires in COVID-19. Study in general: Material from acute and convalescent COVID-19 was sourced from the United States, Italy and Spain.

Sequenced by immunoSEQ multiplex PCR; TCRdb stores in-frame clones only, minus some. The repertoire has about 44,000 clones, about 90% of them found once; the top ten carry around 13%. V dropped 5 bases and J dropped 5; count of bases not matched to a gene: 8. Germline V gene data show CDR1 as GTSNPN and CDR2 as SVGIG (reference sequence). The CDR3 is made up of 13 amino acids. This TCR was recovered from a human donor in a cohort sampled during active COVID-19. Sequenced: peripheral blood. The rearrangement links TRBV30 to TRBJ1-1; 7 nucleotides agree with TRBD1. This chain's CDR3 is CAWDRQGKTEAFF. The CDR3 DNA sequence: TGTGCCTGGGACAGACAGGGTAAAACTGAAGCTTTCTTT.